The 5 T cell receptor beta chains reported below all come from one sample, sequenced in a study of blood T cell repertoires in COVID-19. Repertoires were generated with immunoSEQ multiplex PCR, while TCRdb's copy carries only in-frame clones and drops some. Counted here are 48,000 or so clones, roughly 87% occurring once; the ten biggest clones make up around 3.1%. Sequencing was carried out using peripheral blood. The receptors originated from a human donor in a cohort sampled during active COVID-19.

The chain couples TRBV5-1 to TRBJ2-1; 9 nucleotides align to TRBD1. The CDR3 loop spans 15 amino acids. V dropped 1 base and J dropped 3; count of bases not matched to a gene: 2. Germline V gene sequence: CDR1 SGHRS, CDR2 YFSETQ. CDR3 DNA sequence: TGCGCCAGCAGCTTGACAGGGGGCCTCTACAATGAGCAGTTCTTC. Translated, it gives CASSLTGGLYNEQFF.

This chain links TRBV11-2 with TRBJ2-1; 8 positions match TRBD2. V dropped 4 bases and J dropped 8; count of bases not matched to a gene: 13. In germline, CDR1 is SGHAT, CDR2 FQNNGV. The CDR3 contains 16 residues. Here the CDR3 DNA reads TGTGCCAGCAGCTACGGGACTCGCGGGAGGCATGATGAGCAGTTCTTC. It encodes CASSYGTRGRHDEQFF.

This chain uses TRBV20-1 with TRBJ2-7, with a possible D match to TRBD1 (5 bases). Germline V lookup: CDR1 DFQATT, CDR2 SNEGSKA (reference sequence). The CDR3 has 12 residues. With 3 bases removed from V and 3 bases from J, the gap between germline ends came to 9 bases. The CDR3 DNA is TGCAGTGCTAGTTCAGGGAACTACGAGCAGTACTTC. Translating gives CSASSGNYEQYF.

This clone was counted between two and nine times. The chain couples TRBV7-9 to TRBJ1-2; 8 bases map to TRBD1. V was clipped by 4 bases and J by 7 bases; unmatched bases: 8. Germline V CDR1 and CDR2: SEHNR, FQNEAQ (reference sequence). The CDR3 length is 14 residues. As DNA, the CDR3 is TGTGCCAGCAGCTCCGGGGACAGGAATCCTGGCTACACCTTC. Its protein product is CASSSGDRNPGYTF. Looking up the rest from reference TRBV7-9 and TRBJ1-2 gives the full variable domain: DTGVSQNPRHKITKRGQNVTFRCDPISEHNRLYWYRQTLGQGPEFLTYFQNEAQLEKSRLLSDRFSAERPKGSFSTLEIQRTEQGDSAMYLCASSSGDRNPGYTFGSGTRLTVV.

The gene calls are TRBV24-1 and TRBJ2-2, with 10 nucleotides matching TRBD2. The V segment lost 6 bases and the J segment 5 bases; nucleotides outside the gene matches: 2. CDR1 and CDR2 (germline): KGHDR, SFDVKD. This CDR3 has 14 amino acids. CDR3 DNA sequence: TGTGCCACCAGTCTAGCGGGGGTTACCGGGGAGCTGTTTTTT. Protein product: CATSLAGVTGELFF.